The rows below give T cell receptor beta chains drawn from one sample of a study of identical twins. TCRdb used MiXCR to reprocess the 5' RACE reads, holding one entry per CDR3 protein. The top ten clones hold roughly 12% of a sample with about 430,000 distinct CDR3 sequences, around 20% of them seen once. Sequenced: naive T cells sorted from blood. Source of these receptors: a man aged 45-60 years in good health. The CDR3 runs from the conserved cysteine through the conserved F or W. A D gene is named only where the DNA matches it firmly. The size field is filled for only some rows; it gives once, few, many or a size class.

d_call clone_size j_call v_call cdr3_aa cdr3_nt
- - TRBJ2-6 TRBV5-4 CASSPGESGANVLTF TGTGCCAGCAGCCCCGGGGAGTCTGGGGCCAACGTCCTGACTTTC
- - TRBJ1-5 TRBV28 CASSSGVDSFQPQHF TGTGCCAGCAGTTCAGGTGTGGACAGTTTTCAGCCCCAGCATTTT
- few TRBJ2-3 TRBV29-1 CSVELGGRTGGTDTQYF TGCAGCGTTGAATTAGGCGGACGGACTGGCGGGACAGATACGCAGTATTTT
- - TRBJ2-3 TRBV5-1 CASSVITGNVDTQYF TGCGCCAGCAGCGTCATCACAGGGAATGTAGATACGCAGTATTTT
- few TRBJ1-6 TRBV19 CASSIGGWNSPLHF TGTGCCAGTAGTATTGGGGGGTGGAATTCACCCCTCCACTTT
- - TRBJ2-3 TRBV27 CASSKVVTSTDTQYF TGTGCCAGCAGCAAGGTGGTGACTAGCACAGATACGCAGTATTTT
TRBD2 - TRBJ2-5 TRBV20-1 CSADLQASGRETQYF TGCAGTGCCGACCTGCAGGCTAGCGGGCGGGAGACCCAGTACTTC
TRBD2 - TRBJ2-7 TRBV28 CASRLGLAAYEQYF TGTGCCAGCAGGTTGGGACTAGCGGCTTACGAGCAGTACTTC
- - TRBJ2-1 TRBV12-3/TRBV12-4 CASRSTDNEQFF TGTGCCAGCCGCTCGACGGACAATGAGCAGTTCTTC
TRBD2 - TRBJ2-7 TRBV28 CASSFAGGARGEQYF TGTGCCAGCAGTTTTGCGGGGGGGGCTCGGGGAGAGCAGTACTTC
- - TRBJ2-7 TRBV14 CASSQVGQGSSYEQYF TGTGCCAGCAGCCAAGTTGGGCAGGGGAGCTCCTACGAGCAGTACTTC
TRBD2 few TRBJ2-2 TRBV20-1 CSARDGTSGRAHTGELFF TGCAGTGCTAGAGATGGGACTAGCGGGAGGGCACACACCGGGGAGCTGTTTTTT
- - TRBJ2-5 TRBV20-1 CSGGSAQYF TGCAGTGGTGGGTCGGCCCAGTACTTC
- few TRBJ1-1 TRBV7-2 CASSPGVPNTEAFF TGTGCCAGCAGCCCAGGGGTTCCGAACACTGAAGCTTTCTTT
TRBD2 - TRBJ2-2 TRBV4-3 CASSHRLAGDTGELFF TGCGCCAGCAGCCACCGTCTAGCGGGGGACACCGGGGAGCTGTTTTTT
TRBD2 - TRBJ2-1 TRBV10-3 CAIRATSGIVGEQFF TGTGCCATCAGGGCGACTAGCGGGATTGTGGGTGAGCAGTTCTTC
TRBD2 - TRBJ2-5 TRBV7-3 CASSWGNGLAYQETQYF TGTGCCAGCAGCTGGGGAAACGGACTAGCGTACCAAGAGACCCAGTACTTC
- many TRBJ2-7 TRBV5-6 CASSLVSGHPYEQYF TGTGCCAGCAGCTTGGTCTCCGGACACCCCTACGAGCAGTACTTC
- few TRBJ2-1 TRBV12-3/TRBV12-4 CASSLGTASNEQFF TGTGCCAGCAGTTTAGGGACAGCAAGCAATGAGCAGTTCTTC
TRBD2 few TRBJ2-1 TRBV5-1 CASSPTSGGAGYNEQFF TGCGCCAGCAGCCCGACTAGCGGGGGGGCAGGATACAATGAGCAGTTCTTC
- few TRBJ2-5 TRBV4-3 CASSQVGGGGETQYF TGCGCCAGCAGCCAGGTCGGAGGGGGGGGCGAGACCCAGTACTTC
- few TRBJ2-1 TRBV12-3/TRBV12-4 CASSLALSGWVEQFF TGTGCCAGCAGTTTAGCGCTATCGGGATGGGTTGAGCAGTTCTTC
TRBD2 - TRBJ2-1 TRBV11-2 CASSFGAGLDNEQFF TGTGCCAGCAGCTTCGGAGCGGGGTTGGACAATGAGCAGTTCTTC